This T cell receptor (beta chain) was retrieved from a study of cytomegalovirus exposure and HLA in healthy donors. Vbeta (60) and Jbeta (13) primers were used in the PCR. This table comes from immunoSEQ multiplex PCR, and its TCRdb copy is limited to in-frame clones, with some not included. The data contain 160,000 or so clones, around 88% of them singletons. CDR1 is SGHDT and CDR2 is YYEEEE in the germline V gene. The CDR3 contains 14 residues. V was shortened by 4 bases and J by 1 base, with 11 bases between the two germline ends. Sequencing was carried out using PBMCs. The TCR sequence derives from a woman aged 25 to 39 in good health and CMV-seronegative. The chain is built from TRBV5-6 and TRBJ1-1; D possibly corresponds to TRBD1 (5 bases). This CDR3 is CASSPTRENTEAFF. In nucleotides, the CDR3 is TGTGCCAGCAGCCCGACCAGGGAGAACACTGAAGCTTTCTTT.